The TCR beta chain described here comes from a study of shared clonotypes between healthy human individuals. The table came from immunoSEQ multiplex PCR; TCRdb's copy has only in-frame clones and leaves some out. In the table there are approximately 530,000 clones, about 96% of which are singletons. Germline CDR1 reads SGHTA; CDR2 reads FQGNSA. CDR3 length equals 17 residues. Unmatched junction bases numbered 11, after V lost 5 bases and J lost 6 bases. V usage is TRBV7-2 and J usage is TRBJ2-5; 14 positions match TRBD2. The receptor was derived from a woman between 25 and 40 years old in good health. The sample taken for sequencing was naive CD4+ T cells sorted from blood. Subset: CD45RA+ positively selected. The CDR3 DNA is TGTGCCAGCAGCAAAAGTCCCGGGACTAGCGGGAGTCAGACCCAGTACTTC. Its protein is CASSKSPGTSGSQTQYF.